The present entry profiles one T cell receptor (beta chain) with its context. What it recognizes is unknown. With 4 bases removed from V and 2 bases from J, the gap between germline ends came to 3 bases. The CDR3 spans 11 residues. Looked up from germline, CDR1 is MNHEY and CDR2 is SMNVEV (reference sequence). Using immunoSEQ multiplex PCR, the repertoire was profiled, and TCRdb retains in-frame clones only, with some absent. The sample contains under 35,000 clones, about four fifths of which appear only once. This sample was taken from a study of OX40 agonist ivuxolimab in advanced cancers. About the study: Patients with prior anti-PD-1, anti-PD-L1 or anti-CTLA-4 therapy were eligible; roughly 41% had some. General study points: CD8+ T cells showed, on average, more clonal expansion than CD4+ cells. No determination was made of the antigen specificity of the expanded peripheral T cells.

The V gene is TRBV27, the J gene TRBJ2-7, with unresolved D. The receptor was derived from an adult with an advanced solid tumor such as melanoma, head and neck, liver or kidney cancer. The specimen was CD4+ or CD8+ T cells sorted from blood, collected in a trial of the OX40 agonist ivuxolimab. CDR3 in amino acids: CASSSPYEQYF. CDR3 bases: TGTGCCAGCAGTTCCCCCTACGAGCAGTACTTC.